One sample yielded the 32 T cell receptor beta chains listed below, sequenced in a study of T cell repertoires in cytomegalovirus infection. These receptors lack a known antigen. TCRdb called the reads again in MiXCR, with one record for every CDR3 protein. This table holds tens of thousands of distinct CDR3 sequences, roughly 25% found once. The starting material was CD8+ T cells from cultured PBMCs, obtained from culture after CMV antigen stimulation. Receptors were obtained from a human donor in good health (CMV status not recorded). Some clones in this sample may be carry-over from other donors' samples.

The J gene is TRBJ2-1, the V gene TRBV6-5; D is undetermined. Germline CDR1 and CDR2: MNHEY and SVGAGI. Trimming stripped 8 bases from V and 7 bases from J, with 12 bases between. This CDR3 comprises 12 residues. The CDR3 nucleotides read TGTGCCAGCGGGGTAGATTATAATGAGCAGTTCTTC. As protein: CASGVDYNEQFF.

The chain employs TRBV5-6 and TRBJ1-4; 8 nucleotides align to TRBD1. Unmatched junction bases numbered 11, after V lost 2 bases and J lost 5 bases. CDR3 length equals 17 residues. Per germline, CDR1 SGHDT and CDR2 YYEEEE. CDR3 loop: CASSFAGTGLGNEKLFF. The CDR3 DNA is TGTGCCAGCAGCTTCGCCGGGACAGGACTTGGGAATGAAAAACTGTTTTTT.

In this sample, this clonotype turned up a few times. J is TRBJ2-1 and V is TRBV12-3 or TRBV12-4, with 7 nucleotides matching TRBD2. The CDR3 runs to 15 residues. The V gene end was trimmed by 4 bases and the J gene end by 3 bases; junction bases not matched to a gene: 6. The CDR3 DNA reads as TGTGCCAGCAGTTCCCCTGGGACTATCTACAATGAGCAGTTCTTC. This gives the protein CASSSPGTIYNEQFF.

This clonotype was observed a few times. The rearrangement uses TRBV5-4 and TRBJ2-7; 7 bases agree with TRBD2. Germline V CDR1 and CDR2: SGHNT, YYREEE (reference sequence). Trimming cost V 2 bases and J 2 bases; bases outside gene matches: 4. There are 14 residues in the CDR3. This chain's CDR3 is CASSFGGSTYEQYF. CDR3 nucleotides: TGTGCCAGCAGCTTCGGGGGGAGTACCTACGAGCAGTACTTC.

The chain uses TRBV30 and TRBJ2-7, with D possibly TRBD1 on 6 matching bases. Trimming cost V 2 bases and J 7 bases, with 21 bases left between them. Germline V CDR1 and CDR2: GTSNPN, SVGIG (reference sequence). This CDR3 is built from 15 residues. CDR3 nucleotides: TGTGCCTGGAGTCCATGGACAGAGGGAACGGGGGAGCAGTACTTC. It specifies CAWSPWTEGTGEQYF.

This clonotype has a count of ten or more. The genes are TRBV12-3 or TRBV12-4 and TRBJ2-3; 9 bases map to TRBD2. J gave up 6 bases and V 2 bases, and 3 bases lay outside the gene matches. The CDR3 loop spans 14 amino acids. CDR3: CASSLSGGSDTQYF. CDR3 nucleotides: TGTGCCAGCAGTTTAAGCGGGGGGTCGGATACGCAGTATTTT.

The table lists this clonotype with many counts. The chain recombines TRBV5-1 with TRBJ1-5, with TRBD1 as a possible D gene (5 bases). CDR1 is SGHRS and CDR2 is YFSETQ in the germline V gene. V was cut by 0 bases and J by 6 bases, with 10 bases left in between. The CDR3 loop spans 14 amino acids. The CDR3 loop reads CASSLEQGAQPQHF. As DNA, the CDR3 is TGCGCCAGCAGCTTGGAGCAGGGAGCTCAGCCCCAGCATTTT.

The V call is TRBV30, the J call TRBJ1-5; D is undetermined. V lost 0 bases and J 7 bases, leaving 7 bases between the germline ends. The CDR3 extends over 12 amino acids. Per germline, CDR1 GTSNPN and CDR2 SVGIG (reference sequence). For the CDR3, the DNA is TGTGCCTGGAGTGTACTGGGGCAGCCCCAGCATTTT. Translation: CAWSVLGQPQHF.

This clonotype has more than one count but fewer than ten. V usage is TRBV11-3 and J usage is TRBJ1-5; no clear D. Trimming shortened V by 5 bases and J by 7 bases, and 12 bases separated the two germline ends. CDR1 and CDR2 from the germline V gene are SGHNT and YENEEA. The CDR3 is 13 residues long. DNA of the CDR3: TGTGCCAGCAGCCCCCCCCGCGGGCAGCCCCAGCATTTT. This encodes CASSPPRGQPQHF.

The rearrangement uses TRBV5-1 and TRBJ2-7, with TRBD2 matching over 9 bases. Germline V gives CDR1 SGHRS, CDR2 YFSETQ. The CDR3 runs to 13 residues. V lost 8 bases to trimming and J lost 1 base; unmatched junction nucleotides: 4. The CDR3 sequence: CASSAGGSYEQYF. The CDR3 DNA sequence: TGCGCCAGTTCTGCGGGAGGGTCCTACGAGCAGTACTTC.

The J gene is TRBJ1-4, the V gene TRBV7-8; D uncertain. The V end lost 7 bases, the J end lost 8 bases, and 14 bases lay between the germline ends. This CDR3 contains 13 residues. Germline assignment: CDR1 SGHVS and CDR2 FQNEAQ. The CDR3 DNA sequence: TGTGCCAGCATAACGGGGTCCAGGGAAAAACTGTTTTTT. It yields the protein CASITGSREKLFF.

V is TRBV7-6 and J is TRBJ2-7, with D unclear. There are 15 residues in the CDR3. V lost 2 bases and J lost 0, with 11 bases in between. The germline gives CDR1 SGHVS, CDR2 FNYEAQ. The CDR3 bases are TGTGCCAGCAGCTTAAATGCTGATCCCTCCTACGAGCAGTACTTC. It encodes CASSLNADPSYEQYF. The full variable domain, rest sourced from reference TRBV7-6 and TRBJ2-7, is GAGVSQSPRYKVTKRGQDVALRCDPISGHVSLYWYRQALGQGPEFLTYFNYEAQQDKSGLPNDRFSAERPEGSISTLTIQRTEQRDSAMYRCASSLNADPSYEQYFGPGTRLTVT.

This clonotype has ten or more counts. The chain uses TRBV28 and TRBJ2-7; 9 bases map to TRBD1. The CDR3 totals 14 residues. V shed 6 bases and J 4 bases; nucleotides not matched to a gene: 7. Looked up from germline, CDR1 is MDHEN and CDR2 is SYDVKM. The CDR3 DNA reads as TGTGCCAGCAGGGACAGGGGTTTCATATACGAGCAGTACTTC. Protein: CASRDRGFIYEQYF.

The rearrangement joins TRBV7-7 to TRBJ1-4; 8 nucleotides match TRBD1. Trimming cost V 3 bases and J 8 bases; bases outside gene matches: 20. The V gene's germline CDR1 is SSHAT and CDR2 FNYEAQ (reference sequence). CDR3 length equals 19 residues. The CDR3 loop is CASSFQKGQAQTAPEKLFF. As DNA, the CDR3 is TGTGCCAGCAGCTTTCAAAAGGGACAGGCTCAAACCGCCCCCGAAAAACTGTTTTTT.

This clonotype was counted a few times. CDR3 protein: CASSFQIDGNEQFF. DNA of the CDR3: TGTGCCAGCAGTTTCCAGATCGACGGCAATGAGCAGTTCTTC. The genes are TRBV27 and TRBJ2-1; D remains ambiguous. The CDR3 sequence is 14 residues long. V lost 3 bases to trimming and J lost 6 bases, with 12 bases between them. Per the germline V gene, CDR1 is MNHEY and CDR2 is SMNVEV (reference sequence).

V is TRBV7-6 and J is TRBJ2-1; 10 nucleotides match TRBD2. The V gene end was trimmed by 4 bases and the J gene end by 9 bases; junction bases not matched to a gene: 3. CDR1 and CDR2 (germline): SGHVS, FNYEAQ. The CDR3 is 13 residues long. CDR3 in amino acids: CASSSTSGSEQFF. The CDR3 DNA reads TGTGCCAGCAGCTCGACTAGCGGGTCTGAGCAGTTCTTC. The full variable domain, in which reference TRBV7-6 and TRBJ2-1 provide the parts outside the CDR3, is GAGVSQSPRYKVTKRGQDVALRCDPISGHVSLYWYRQALGQGPEFLTYFNYEAQQDKSGLPNDRFSAERPEGSISTLTIQRTEQRDSAMYRCASSSTSGSEQFFGPGTRLTVL.

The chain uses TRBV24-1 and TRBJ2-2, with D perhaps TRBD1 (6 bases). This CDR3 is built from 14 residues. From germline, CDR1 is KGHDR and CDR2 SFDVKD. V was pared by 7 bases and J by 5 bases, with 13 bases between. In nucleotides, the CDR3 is TGTGCCACCAGGGCAGGGGAAGGGACCGGGGAGCTGTTTTTT. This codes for CATRAGEGTGELFF.

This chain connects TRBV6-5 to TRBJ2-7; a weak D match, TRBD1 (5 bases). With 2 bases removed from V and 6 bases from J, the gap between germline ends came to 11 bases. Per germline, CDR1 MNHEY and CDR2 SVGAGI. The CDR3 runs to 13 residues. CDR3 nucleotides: TGTGCCAGCAGTTACGCGCAGGGCGGCGAGCAGTACTTC. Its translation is CASSYAQGGEQYF.

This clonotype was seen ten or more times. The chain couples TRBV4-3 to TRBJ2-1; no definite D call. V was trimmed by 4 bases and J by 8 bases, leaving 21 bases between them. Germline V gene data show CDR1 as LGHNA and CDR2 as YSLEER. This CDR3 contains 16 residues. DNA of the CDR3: TGCGCCAGCAGCCCCCCGGCGGTAGAGTCCATCGATGAGCAGTTCTTC. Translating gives CASSPPAVESIDEQFF.

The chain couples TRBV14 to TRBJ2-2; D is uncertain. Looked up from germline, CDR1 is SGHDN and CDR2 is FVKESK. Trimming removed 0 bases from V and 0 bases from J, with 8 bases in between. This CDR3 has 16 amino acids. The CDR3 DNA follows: TGTGCCAGCAGCCAAGAATCAGTCGCGAACACCGGGGAGCTGTTTTTT. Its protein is CASSQESVANTGELFF.

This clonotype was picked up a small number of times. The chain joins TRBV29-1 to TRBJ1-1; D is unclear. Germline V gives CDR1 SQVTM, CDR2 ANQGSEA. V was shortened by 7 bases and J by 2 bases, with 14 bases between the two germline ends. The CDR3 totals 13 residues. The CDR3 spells CSAVLGLNTEAFF. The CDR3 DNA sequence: TGCAGCGCGGTACTGGGTCTCAACACTGAAGCTTTCTTT.

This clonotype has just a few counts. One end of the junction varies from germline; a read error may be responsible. CDR3: CASTLDTSTGEQYF. The CDR3 DNA reads as TGCGCCAGCACCTTGGACACGTCCACCGGCGAGCAGTACTTC. The V and J genes are TRBV5-1 and TRBJ2-7; weak D call: TRBD1 (5 bases). Germline-derived CDR1 and CDR2 are SGHRS and YFSETQ. The CDR3 sequence is 14 residues long. The full variable domain, in which reference TRBV5-1 and TRBJ2-7 provide the parts outside the CDR3, is KAGVTQTPRYLIKTRGQQVTLSCSPISGHRSVSWYQQTPGQGLQFLFEYFSETQRNKGNFPGRFSGRQFSNSRSEMNVSTLELGDSALYLCASTLDTSTGEQYFGPGTRLTVT.

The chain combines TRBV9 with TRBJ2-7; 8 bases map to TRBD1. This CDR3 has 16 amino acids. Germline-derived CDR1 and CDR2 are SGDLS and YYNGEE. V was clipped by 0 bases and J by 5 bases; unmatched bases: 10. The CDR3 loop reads CASSVESDRATHEQYF. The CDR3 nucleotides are TGTGCCAGCAGCGTAGAATCGGACAGGGCGACCCACGAGCAGTACTTC. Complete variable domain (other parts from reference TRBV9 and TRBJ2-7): DSGVTQTPKHLITATGQRVTLRCSPRSGDLSVYWYQQSLDQGLQFLIQYYNGEERAKGNILERFSAQQFPDLHSELNLSSLELGDSALYFCASSVESDRATHEQYFGPGTRLTVT.

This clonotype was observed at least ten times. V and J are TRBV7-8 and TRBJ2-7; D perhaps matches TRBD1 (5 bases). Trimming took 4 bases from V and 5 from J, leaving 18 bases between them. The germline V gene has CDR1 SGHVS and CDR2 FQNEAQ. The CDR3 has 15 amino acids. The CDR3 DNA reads TGTGCCAGCAGCTCTGGGGCTACAAAAGCGCACGAGCAGTACTTC. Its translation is CASSSGATKAHEQYF.

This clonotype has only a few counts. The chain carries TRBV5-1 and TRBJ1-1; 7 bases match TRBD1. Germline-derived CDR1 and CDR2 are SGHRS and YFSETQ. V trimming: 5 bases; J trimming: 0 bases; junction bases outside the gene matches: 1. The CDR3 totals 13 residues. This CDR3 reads CASRGQLNTEAFF. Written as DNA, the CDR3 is TGCGCCAGCAGGGGACAGCTGAACACTGAAGCTTTCTTT.

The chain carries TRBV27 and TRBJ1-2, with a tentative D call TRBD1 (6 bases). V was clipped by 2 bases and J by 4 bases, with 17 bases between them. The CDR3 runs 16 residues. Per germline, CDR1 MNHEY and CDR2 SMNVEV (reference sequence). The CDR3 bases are TGTGCCAGCAGTTTAGGGCGGGGGGCCTCCGTCTATGGCTACACCTTC. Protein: CASSLGRGASVYGYTF.

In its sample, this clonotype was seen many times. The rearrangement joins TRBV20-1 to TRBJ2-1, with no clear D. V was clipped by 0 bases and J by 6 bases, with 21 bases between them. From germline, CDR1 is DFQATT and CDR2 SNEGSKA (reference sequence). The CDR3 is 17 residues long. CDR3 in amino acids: CSARDQSVSPLGNEQFF. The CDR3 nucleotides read TGCAGTGCTAGAGATCAGTCAGTCTCGCCCCTCGGCAATGAGCAGTTCTTC.

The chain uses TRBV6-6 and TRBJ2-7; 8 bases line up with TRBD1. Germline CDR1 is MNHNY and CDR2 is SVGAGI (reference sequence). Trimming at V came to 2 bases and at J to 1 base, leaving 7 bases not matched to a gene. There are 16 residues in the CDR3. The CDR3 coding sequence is TGTGCCAGCAGTTACGGACAGGGTGGGCGATCCTACGAGCAGTACTTC. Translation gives CASSYGQGGRSYEQYF.

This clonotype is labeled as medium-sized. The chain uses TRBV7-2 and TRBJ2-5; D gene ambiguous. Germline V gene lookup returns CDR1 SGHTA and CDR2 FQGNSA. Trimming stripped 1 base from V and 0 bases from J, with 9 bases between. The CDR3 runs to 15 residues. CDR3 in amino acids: CASSLGWADQETQYF. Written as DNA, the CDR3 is TGTGCCAGCAGCTTAGGTTGGGCAGACCAAGAGACCCAGTACTTC.

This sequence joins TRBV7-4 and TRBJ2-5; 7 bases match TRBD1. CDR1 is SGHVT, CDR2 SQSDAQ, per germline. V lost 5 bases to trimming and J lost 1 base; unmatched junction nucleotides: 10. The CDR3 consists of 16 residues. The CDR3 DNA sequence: TGTGCCAGCAGCCCAGCTCAAGGGACAGCCCAAGAGACCCAGTACTTC. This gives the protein CASSPAQGTAQETQYF. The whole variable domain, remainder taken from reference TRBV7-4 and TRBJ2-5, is GAGVSQSPRYKVAKRGRDVALRCDSISGHVTLYWYRQTLGQGSEVLTYSQSDAQRDKSGRPSGRFSAERPERSVSTLKIQRTEQGDSAVYLCASSPAQGTAQETQYFGPGTRLLVL.

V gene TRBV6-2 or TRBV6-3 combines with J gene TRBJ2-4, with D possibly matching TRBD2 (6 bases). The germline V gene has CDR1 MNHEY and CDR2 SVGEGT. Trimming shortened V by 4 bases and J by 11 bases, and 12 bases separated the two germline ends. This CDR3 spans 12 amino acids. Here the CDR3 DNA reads TGTGCCAGCAGTTTCGAGGAGCGGGTTCAGTACTTC. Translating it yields CASSFEERVQYF.

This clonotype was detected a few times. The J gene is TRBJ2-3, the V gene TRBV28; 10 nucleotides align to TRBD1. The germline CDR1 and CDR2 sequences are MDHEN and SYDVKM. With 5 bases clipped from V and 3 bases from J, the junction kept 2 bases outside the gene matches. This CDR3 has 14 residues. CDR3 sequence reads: CASSRQGATDTQYF. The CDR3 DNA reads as TGTGCCAGCAGTAGACAGGGGGCAACAGATACGCAGTATTTT.